Listed below are T cell receptor beta chains from one sample, sequenced in a study of T cells in lung cancer brain metastases. Profiling relied on immunoSEQ multiplex PCR, and the TCRdb table lists in-frame clones only, not all of them. The sample contains about 1,000 clones, 93% of which appear only once. Sample: tumor tissue from the primary lung tumor. The origin of the receptors is a woman aged 40 to 50 with non-small cell lung cancer. CDR3s include the opening cysteine and the closing phenylalanine or tryptophan. D genes are given only for firm matches.

CDR3: CAIAPSRGEKLFF
DNA: TGTGCCATCGCTCCATCCAGGGGGGAAAAACTGTTTTTT
V: TRBV10-3
D: TRBD1
J: TRBJ1-4

CDR3: CASSQQPGQGFTEAFF
DNA: TGTGCCAGCTCACAACAACCTGGACAGGGCTTCACTGAAGCTTTCTTT
V: TRBV18
D: TRBD1
J: TRBJ1-1

CDR3: CASSQIRVNIQYF
DNA: TGCGCCAGCAGCCAAATAAGGGTAAACATTCAGTACTTC
V: TRBV4-1
D: -
J: TRBJ2-4

CDR3: CASSGGLAGPDTQYF
DNA: TGTGCCAGCAGCGGGGGACTAGCGGGACCAGATACGCAGTATTTT
V: TRBV21-1
D: -
J: TRBJ2-3

CDR3: CASCRAGTYEQYF
DNA: TGTGCCAGCTGCAGAGCCGGAACCTACGAGCAGTACTTC
V: TRBV6-5
D: -
J: TRBJ2-7

CDR3: CASSRTADGNQPQHF
DNA: TGTGCCAGCTCACGGACAGCCGATGGCAATCAGCCCCAGCATTTT
V: TRBV18
D: -
J: TRBJ1-5

CDR3: CASSSGSEAFF
DNA: TGTGCCAGCAGTTCAGGGTCTGAAGCTTTCTTT
V: TRBV2
D: -
J: TRBJ1-1

CDR3: CASSPATTDTQYF
DNA: TGTGCCAGCTCACCAGCTACTACAGATACGCAGTATTTT
V: TRBV18
D: -
J: TRBJ2-3

CDR3: CASSLPTGELFF
DNA: TGCGCCAGCAGCTTACCCACCGGGGAGCTGTTTTTT
V: TRBV5-1
D: -
J: TRBJ2-2

CDR3: CASSYRVYEQYF
DNA: TGTGCCAGCAGTTATAGGGTCTACGAGCAGTACTTC
V: TRBV6-6
D: -
J: TRBJ2-7

CDR3: CASSPGLGYYEQYF
DNA: TGTGCCAGCAGCCCGGGACTAGGGTACTACGAGCAGTACTTC
V: TRBV7-3
D: TRBD2
J: TRBJ2-7

CDR3: CASSETGREQYF
DNA: TGTGCCAGCAGTGAAACGGGTCGCGAGCAGTACTTC
V: TRBV6-1
D: -
J: TRBJ2-7

CDR3: CASSFPRTGSETQYF
DNA: TGTGCCAGCAGCTTTCCTAGGACAGGCTCCGAGACCCAGTACTTC
V: TRBV5-4
D: TRBD1
J: TRBJ2-5

CDR3: CASSLDGGLQETQYF
DNA: TGTGCCAGCAGCTTAGATGGGGGTTTGCAAGAGACCCAGTACTTC
V: TRBV7-9
D: -
J: TRBJ2-5

CDR3: CASSLEGALTDTQYF
DNA: TGCGCCAGCAGCTTGGAAGGGGCTCTCACAGATACGCAGTATTTT
V: TRBV5-1
D: -
J: TRBJ2-3

CDR3: CASSFLAGRSYEQYF
DNA: TGTGCCAGCAGTTTCTTAGCGGGGCGTTCCTACGAGCAGTACTTC
V: TRBV27
D: TRBD2
J: TRBJ2-7

CDR3: CASKGENTGELFF
DNA: TGTGCTAGCAAAGGGGAGAACACCGGGGAGCTGTTTTTT
V: TRBV9
D: -
J: TRBJ2-2